Included here is one TCR beta chain sequence, with context. Its antigen is not identified. The source of the sample is a study of CXCR3-negative and CXCR3-positive naive CD8 T cells. Points from the study as a whole: TRB CDR3s of CXCR3-positive naive cells were more hydrophobic than those of CXCR3-negative naive cells. Between one naive subset and the other, surface CD5 was comparable, and TCR strength was inferred from TRB CDR3 properties. Partially decreased CXCR3 expression was recorded after cryopreservation, and fresh PBMCs were used in most assays. TRBV-TRBJ usage matched between naive CXCR3-negative and CXCR3-positive cells but not between memory cells.

Naive CD8+ T cells carried a CD45RO-CCR7+CD27+CD95- phenotype. TRB cDNA was prepared as libraries by UMI-labeled 5' RACE. TCRdb re-called the 5' RACE reads and catalogs CDR3 proteins one per entry, DNA excluded. The sample table includes around 50,000 distinct CDR3 sequences. Germline V gene data show CDR1 as SEHNR and CDR2 as FQNEAQ (reference sequence). This CDR3 has 14 amino acids. The TCR sequence derives from a human donor in good health. Some clones in this sample may be carry-over from other donors' samples. The material sequenced was naive CXCR3+ CD8+ T cells from blood. Subset in this sample: CD45RO-CCR7+CD27+CD95- naive CD8+ T cells expressing CXCR3 (TNR3+). V and J are TRBV7-9 and TRBJ2-1; the TCRdb D gene call, TRBD1, has no DNA to confirm it. CDR3: CASSLTWTGNEQFF. The entire variable domain, with the rest obtained from reference TRBV7-9 and TRBJ2-1, is as follows: DTGVSQNPRHKITKRGQNVTFRCDPISEHNRLYWYRQTLGQGPEFLTYFQNEAQLEKSRLLSDRFSAERPKGSFSTLEIQRTEQGDSAMYLCASSLTWTGNEQFFGPGTRLTVL.